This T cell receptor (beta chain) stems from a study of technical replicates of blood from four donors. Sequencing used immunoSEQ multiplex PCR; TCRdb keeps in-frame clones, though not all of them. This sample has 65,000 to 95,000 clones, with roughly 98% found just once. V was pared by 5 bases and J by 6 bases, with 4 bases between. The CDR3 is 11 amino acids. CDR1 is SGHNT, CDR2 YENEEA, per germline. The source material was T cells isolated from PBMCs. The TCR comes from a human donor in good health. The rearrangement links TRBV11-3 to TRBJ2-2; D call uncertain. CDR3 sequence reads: CASSRAGELFF. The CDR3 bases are TGTGCCAGCAGCAGAGCCGGGGAGCTGTTTTTT.